These 32 T cell receptor beta chains came from one sample sequenced in a study of tumor-infiltrating lymphocytes in primary liver carcinoma. Total RNA (around 510 ng) served as template for TCR beta cDNA synthesis primed by a constant-region primer. Slightly modified ARM-PCR with three nested multiplex PCR rounds yielded TCR beta libraries. TRBV1-TRBV30 forward primers paired with a C-beta reverse primer were used in the first two PCR rounds, which ran about 11 cycles each. TCRdb re-called the multiplex PCR reads through MiXCR, storing one row per CDR3 protein. The table has about 320,000 distinct CDR3 sequences, 65% seen once; the top ten hold roughly 10%. Both blood RNA, taken from unsorted whole blood, and germline DNA were extracted. The sequencing sample was made of peripheral blood. The receptors originated from a man aged 40-55 years with primary liver carcinoma and hepatitis B virus infection.

The V and J genes are TRBV4-3 and TRBJ2-2; D call uncertain. Germline V gives CDR1 LGHNA, CDR2 YSLEER. Trimming took 3 bases from V and 7 from J, leaving 18 bases between them. This CDR3 spans 16 amino acids. DNA for the CDR3: TGCGCCAGCAGCCAGGAATGGGTAGTGAGTTTCGGGGAGCTGTTTTTT. Its protein product is CASSQEWVVSFGELFF.

As regards this clonotype: This may stem from a read error, because a much larger clone lies one nucleotide away. The CDR3 DNA sequence: TGTGCCAGCGGGGGGGGGGATGGGAATTCACCCCTCCACTTT. This gives the protein CASGGGDGNSPLHF. The rearrangement links TRBV6-5 to TRBJ1-6; D may be TRBD1 (5 bases). V lost 8 bases, J lost 7 bases, and 15 bases lay in between. CDR3 length: 14 residues. Germline-derived CDR1 and CDR2 are MNHEY and SVGAGI.

Worth noting for this clonotype: At one boundary the junction diverges from the germline segment, which might be a read error. The chain links TRBV4-1 to TRBJ2-3; D is undetermined. Germline CDR1 and CDR2: MGHRA and YSYEKL. There are 14 residues in the CDR3. CDR3 DNA: TGCGCCAGCAGCCGCTATCTAGGCCCAGATACGCATTATTTT. Protein: CASSRYLGPDTHYF.

This clonotype was seen at least ten times. V is TRBV4-3 and J is TRBJ1-5; the match to TRBD1 covers 7 bases. Per germline, CDR1 LGHNA and CDR2 YSLEER. CDR3 length: 16 amino acids. V lost 0 bases and J lost 5; bases outside the gene matches: 7. The CDR3, as DNA: TGCGCCAGCAGCCAAGATTCCCAAGGGGGCGATCAGCCCCAGCATTTT. Translating it yields CASSQDSQGGDQPQHF.

Comments on this clonotype: One end of the junction fails to match germline, which may point to a read error. The chain carries TRBV11-1 and TRBJ2-5; 10 nucleotides align to TRBD1. Germline CDR1 reads SGHAT; CDR2 reads FQDESV (reference sequence). This CDR3 is built from 14 residues. CDR3 region: CASIPGTGVEIQYF. For the CDR3, the DNA is TGTGCCAGCATACCCGGGACAGGGGTAGAGATCCAGTACTTC.

This clonotype was found a few times. The genes are TRBV2 and TRBJ1-5; no reliable D call. The CDR3 sequence is 14 residues long. CDR1 SNHLY and CDR2 FYNNEI come from the germline V gene. Between the trimmed V and J ends, which lost 1 base and 3 bases, there was a span of 7 bases. CDR3 in amino acids: CASSEDRNNQPQHF. CDR3 DNA sequence: TGTGCCAGCAGTGAAGATCGAAACAATCAGCCCCAGCATTTT.

The chain couples TRBV7-2 to TRBJ2-1; D is possibly TRBD1 (5 bases). Trimming stripped 5 bases from V and 13 bases from J, with 15 bases between. The germline gives CDR1 SGHTA, CDR2 FQGNSA. The CDR3 is 12 residues long. The CDR3 DNA reads TGTGCCAGCAGCGAGGACATCCAACCACAGTTCTTC. As protein: CASSEDIQPQFF.

V gene TRBV10-2 combines with J gene TRBJ2-3, with D unresolved. This CDR3 comprises 15 residues. Trimming left V 8 bases short and J 11 bases short, with 26 bases between. Germline CDR1 is WSHSY and CDR2 is SAAADI. The chain's CDR3 is CASGVDRAIPKEQYF. CDR3 coding DNA: TGCGCCAGCGGGGTGGACCGGGCTATCCCAAAGGAGCAGTATTTT.

This chain joins TRBV11-2 and TRBJ1-3; 9 bases line up with TRBD1. Germline loops: CDR1 SGHAT, CDR2 FQNNGV. This CDR3 has 16 amino acids. Unmatched junction bases numbered 6, after V lost 2 bases and J lost 4 bases. The CDR3 bases are TGTGCCAGCAGCTTACTACAGGGGGCGCGCGGAAACACCATATATTTT. The encoded protein is CASSLLQGARGNTIYF.

The V gene is TRBV7-9, the J gene TRBJ2-6, with unresolved D. V lost 1 base and J lost 0, with 4 bases in between. The CDR3 loop spans 15 amino acids. The germline V gene encodes CDR1 SEHNR and CDR2 FQNEAQ (reference sequence). As DNA, the CDR3 is TGTGCCAGCAGCTTAGAACACTCTGGGGCCAACGTCCTGACTTTC. As protein: CASSLEHSGANVLTF.

Regarding this clonotype: Here the CDR3 omits its conserved ending phenylalanine or tryptophan, so a read error is the likely source. The CDR3 loop is CASSFSASGYANTGELFS. CDR3 DNA: TGTGCCAGCAGCTTCTCAGCTAGCGGGTATGCGAACACCGGGGAGCTGTTTTCT. The gene calls are TRBV5-6 and TRBJ2-2, with TRBD2 identical over 8 bases. Germline V gene lookup returns CDR1 SGHDT and CDR2 YYEEEE. J gave up 0 bases and V 2 bases, and 9 bases lay outside the gene matches. CDR3 length equals 18 residues.

This chain joins TRBV14 and TRBJ2-7; D possibly uses TRBD1 or TRBD2 (7 bases each). Per the germline V gene, CDR1 is SGHDN and CDR2 is FVKESK. The V and J ends lost 3 bases and 3 bases respectively, with 15 bases between them. CDR3 length: 15 amino acids. The CDR3 here is CASSHATGRVYEQYF. In nucleotides, the CDR3 is TGTGCCAGCAGCCACGCGACAGGGAGGGTCTACGAGCAGTACTTC.

Comments on this clonotype: Because the CDR3 is missing its conserved closing phenylalanine or tryptophan, this is likely a read error. V usage is TRBV12-5 and J usage is TRBJ2-6; a weak D match, TRBD1 (7 bases). The germline CDR1 and CDR2 sequences are LGHNT and FRNRAP. The CDR3 has 19 amino acids. In nucleotides, the CDR3 is TGTGTTAGTGGATGGGAAGGAGGCAGGGGGGTCTCTGGGGCCAACGTCCTGACTCTC. Encoded protein: CVSGWEGGRGVSGANVLTL.

The chain recombines TRBV11-1 with TRBJ1-3; TRBD1 matches 9 bases. CDR1 and CDR2 (germline): SGHAT, FQDESV (reference sequence). With V trimmed by 3 bases and J by 0 bases, 9 bases remained unmatched. There are 18 residues in the CDR3. CDR3 nucleotide sequence: TGTGCCAGCAGCTTCGGGGGGACAGGGTTCAACTCTGGAAACACCATATATTTT. Protein product: CASSFGGTGFNSGNTIYF.

As for this clonotype: It may be a read error: a sequence one base away is much more abundant. The chain employs TRBV6-2 or TRBV6-3 and TRBJ2-3, with D possibly TRBD2 on 5 matching bases. The CDR3 runs to 13 residues. Between the trimmed V and J ends, which lost 6 bases and 5 bases, there was a span of 12 bases. CDR1 is MNHEY, CDR2 SVGEGT, per germline. DNA of the CDR3: TGTGCCAGCAGGCCCCTGGGAGAAGATACGCAGTATTTT. Protein sequence: CASRPLGEDTQYF.

This clonotype showed up many times. This sequence joins TRBV6-1 and TRBJ2-2; D is uncertain. Germline V gene data show CDR1 as MNHNS and CDR2 as SASEGT. The V end lost 4 bases, the J end lost 2 bases, and 8 bases lay between the germline ends. CDR3 length equals 14 residues. The CDR3 nucleotides are TGTGCCAGCAGTGCCACTATCAACACCGGGGAGCTGTTTTTT. This translates into CASSATINTGELFF.

The chain couples TRBV7-8 to TRBJ1-6; 9 bases line up with TRBD1. Germline V gene data show CDR1 as SGHVS and CDR2 as FQNEAQ. V was pared by 3 bases and J by 10 bases, with 10 bases of the junction left unmatched. The CDR3 runs 16 residues. CDR3 loop: CASSLYGTGKGSPLHF. CDR3 nucleotide sequence: TGTGCCAGCAGCTTGTACGGGACAGGGAAAGGGTCACCCCTCCACTTT.

This chain connects TRBV28 to TRBJ1-2, with D possibly being TRBD1 (6 bases). Germline CDR1 reads MDHEN; CDR2 reads SYDVKM. V was trimmed by 9 bases and J by 3 bases, leaving 14 bases between them. This CDR3 is built from 13 residues. The CDR3 DNA follows: TGTGCCAGTACGCAGGGGAAAGACTATGGCTACACCTTC. Protein: CASTQGKDYGYTF.

A remark on this clonotype: A single base separates this from a much larger clone, so it may be a read error. The chain is built from TRBV30 and TRBJ2-7; 7 nucleotides match TRBD1. With 7 bases clipped from V and 3 bases from J, the junction kept 6 bases outside the gene matches. This CDR3 region has 12 residues. Germline lookup yields CDR1 GTSNPN and CDR2 SVGIG (reference sequence). Here the CDR3 reads CASLGQYYEQYF. DNA for the CDR3: TGTGCCTCCCTGGGACAGTACTACGAGCAGTACTTC.

This clonotype was found once. A much larger clone sits a single nucleotide away, making a read error possible. CDR3 residues: CASRQKLAGGGANVLTF. CDR3 nucleotides: TGTGCCAGCAGGCAAAAATTAGCGGGAGGTGGGGCCAACGTCCTGACTTTC. The chain recombines TRBV4-2 with TRBJ2-6, with TRBD2 matching over 10 bases. The CDR3 has 17 residues. Germline CDR1 and CDR2: LGHNA and YNFKEQ. J was trimmed by 3 bases and V by 6 bases; bases with no gene match: 8.

This clonotype has a single count. A clone one base away is much larger, so this may be a read error. The CDR3 DNA follows: TGTGCCAGCAGTTTAGATCCCTTTTTTCGGGACACCTATCGGCCCCAGCATTTT. It encodes CASSLDPFFRDTYRPQHF. The J gene is TRBJ1-5, the V gene TRBV12-3 or TRBV12-4, with D possibly being TRBD1 (6 bases). The CDR3 contains 18 residues. The germline V and J ends were trimmed by 1 base and 9 bases, with 25 bases remaining between them.

Comment on this clonotype: The junction differs from germline at one of its ends, possibly a read error. The chain recombines TRBV12-3 or TRBV12-4 with TRBJ2-2, with D perhaps TRBD2 (6 bases). CDR3 length: 15 residues. The CDR3 DNA sequence: TGTGCCAGCAGTCCGACGGGAGTTGCGACCGGGGAGTTGTTTTTT. It specifies CASSPTGVATGELFF.

To note about this clonotype: Its ends do not fully match the called genes, so a read error is possible. This chain joins TRBV5-1 and TRBJ2-7; D might be TRBD1 or TRBD2, each matching 6 bases. This CDR3 contains 15 residues. The germline CDR1 and CDR2 sequences are SGHRS and YFSETQ. The CDR3 nucleotides are TGCGCCAGCAGCTTGGTTAGGGGGGCGCCATACGAGCGGTACTTC. This translates into CASSLVRGAPYERYF.

This clonotype was seen more than once but under ten times. This chain connects TRBV5-6 to TRBJ1-5; possibly TRBD1 for D (6 bases). The CDR3 extends over 14 amino acids. Germline CDR1 reads SGHDT; CDR2 reads YYEEEE. V gave up 4 bases and J gave up 0 bases, with 8 bases separating them. CDR3 residues: CASSRQDSNQPQHF. The CDR3 nucleotides read TGTGCCAGCAGCCGACAGGATAGCAATCAGCCCCAGCATTTT.

The V call is TRBV9, the J call TRBJ2-1, with D perhaps matching TRBD2 (5 bases). CDR1 and CDR2 (germline): SGDLS, YYNGEE. V lost 5 bases to trimming and J lost 3 bases, with 18 bases between them. The CDR3 is made up of 16 amino acids. CDR3 in DNA: TGTGCCAGCAGGCCTTTAGGACCTAGCAGCTACAATGAGCAGTTCTTC. This codes for CASRPLGPSSYNEQFF.

This clonotype was counted a few times. The chain combines TRBV7-8 with TRBJ1-1; D gene unclear. Trimming left V 6 bases short and J 0 bases short, with 8 bases between. In germline, CDR1 is SGHVS, CDR2 FQNEAQ. CDR3 length: 13 amino acids. The DNA of the CDR3 is TGTGCCAGCAGGAATCAGATGAACACTGAAGCTTTCTTT. The encoded protein is CASRNQMNTEAFF.

This clonotype was observed many times. This chain links TRBV6-1 with TRBJ1-4; no firm D call. The CDR3 is made up of 12 amino acids. Trimming removed 6 bases at V and 8 bases at J, with 10 bases between. Germline CDR1 is MNHNS and CDR2 is SASEGT. The CDR3 nucleotides are TGTGCCAGCAGCCTTCGGTTAGAAAAACTGTTTTTT. It yields the protein CASSLRLEKLFF.

This clonotype was counted at least ten times. CDR3 in amino acids: CASTDTVLNEQFF. The CDR3 DNA is TGTGCCAGCACGGATACGGTCCTCAATGAGCAGTTCTTC. V is TRBV6-5 and J is TRBJ2-1, with D uncertain. This CDR3 spans 13 amino acids. Germline CDR1 reads MNHEY; CDR2 reads SVGAGI. The V end was cut by 7 bases, the J end by 6 bases, with 13 bases between.

As concerns this clonotype: A junction end diverges from the germline sequence, so it may reflect a read error. V gene TRBV11-3 combines with J gene TRBJ2-1; D gene uncertain. This CDR3 has 15 amino acids. Germline V gene data show CDR1 as SGHNT and CDR2 as YENEEA. CDR3 bases: TGTGCCAGCAGTTTAGGTGGGATGGGCTACAATGAGCAGTTCTTC. The encoded protein is CASSLGGMGYNEQFF.

Turning to this clonotype: The conserved phenylalanine or tryptophan normally closing the CDR3 is absent here, so this likely arose from a read error. The rearrangement uses TRBV6-6 and TRBJ1-2, with D unclear. Trimming cost V 5 bases and J 2 bases, with 15 bases left between them. The CDR3 has 15 amino acids. Germline CDR1 is MNHNY and CDR2 is SVGAGI (reference sequence). The CDR3 region is CASSHQLVGNYGYTL. The CDR3 nucleotides are TGTGCCAGCAGTCACCAGCTAGTAGGGAACTATGGCTACACCCTC.

Comment on this clonotype: A junction end diverges from the germline sequence, so it may reflect a read error. The V call is TRBV6-6, the J call TRBJ2-1; D may match TRBD1 or TRBD2 (5 bases each). Per the germline V gene, CDR1 is MNHNY and CDR2 is SVGAGI (reference sequence). This CDR3 is built from 15 residues. CDR3 nucleotide sequence: TGTGCCGGCAGTTACCGGGACCCACGTAGTAATGAGCAGTTCTTC. As protein: CAGSYRDPRSNEQFF.

This clonotype came up many times. The V call is TRBV28, the J call TRBJ2-3, with TRBD2 as a possible D gene (6 bases). Between the trimmed V and J ends, which lost 9 bases and 0 bases, there was a span of 22 bases. The germline CDR1 and CDR2 sequences are MDHEN and SYDVKM. The CDR3 is 17 amino acids. The CDR3 loop reads CASTPTRLGVSTDTQYF. The CDR3 DNA sequence: TGTGCCAGTACGCCGACCAGACTAGGGGTTAGCACAGATACGCAGTATTTT.